These 2 T cell receptor beta chains came from one sample sequenced in a study of blood T cell repertoires in COVID-19. Generated by immunoSEQ multiplex PCR, the TCRdb table keeps only in-frame clones and is missing some. The repertoire holds some 150,000 clones, with about four fifths as singletons. Sequenced input: peripheral blood. Receptor source: a woman aged 60-75 years with acute or convalescent COVID-19.

The chain joins TRBV29-1 to TRBJ2-3; 8 bases map to TRBD2. With V trimmed by 5 bases and J by 0 bases, 1 base remained unmatched. This CDR3 contains 13 residues. Germline V gene data show CDR1 as SQVTM and CDR2 as ANQGSEA. CDR3 in amino acids: CSVQRGSTDTQYF. The CDR3 DNA reads TGCAGCGTTCAGCGGGGGAGCACAGATACGCAGTATTTT.

The chain carries TRBV10-2 and TRBJ1-1; D unclear. The CDR3 has 14 residues. Looked up from germline, CDR1 is WSHSY and CDR2 is SAAADI. Between the trimmed V and J ends, which lost 3 bases and 1 base, there was a span of 9 bases. The CDR3 DNA is TGCGCCAGCAGTGACCCCAGCGGGAACACTGAAGCTTTCTTT. It is translated as CASSDPSGNTEAFF.